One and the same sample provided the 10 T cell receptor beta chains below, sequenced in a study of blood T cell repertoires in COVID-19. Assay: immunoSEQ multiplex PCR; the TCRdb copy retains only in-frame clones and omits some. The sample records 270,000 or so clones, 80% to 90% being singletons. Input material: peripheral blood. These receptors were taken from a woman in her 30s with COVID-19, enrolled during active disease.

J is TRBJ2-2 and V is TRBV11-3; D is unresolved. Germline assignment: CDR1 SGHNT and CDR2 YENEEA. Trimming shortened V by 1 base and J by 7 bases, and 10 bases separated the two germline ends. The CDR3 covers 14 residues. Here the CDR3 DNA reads TGTGCCAGCAGCTTAGGCCAGCGCCTCGGGGAGCTGTTTTTT. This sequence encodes CASSLGQRLGELFF.

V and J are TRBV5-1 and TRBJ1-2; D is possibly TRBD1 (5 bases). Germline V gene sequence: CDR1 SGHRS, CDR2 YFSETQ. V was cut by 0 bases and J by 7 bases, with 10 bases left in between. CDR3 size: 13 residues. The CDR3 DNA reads TGCGCCAGCAGCTTGGCCGGGGGAGGTGGCTACACCTTC. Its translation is CASSLAGGGGYTF.

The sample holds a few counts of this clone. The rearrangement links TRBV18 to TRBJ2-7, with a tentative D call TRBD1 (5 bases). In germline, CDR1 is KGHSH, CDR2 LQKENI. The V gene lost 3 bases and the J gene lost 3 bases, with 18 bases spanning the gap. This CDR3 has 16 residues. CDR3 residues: CASSPSSPKGLYEQYF. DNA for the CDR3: TGTGCCAGCTCACCGTCGTCCCCGAAGGGGCTCTACGAGCAGTACTTC.

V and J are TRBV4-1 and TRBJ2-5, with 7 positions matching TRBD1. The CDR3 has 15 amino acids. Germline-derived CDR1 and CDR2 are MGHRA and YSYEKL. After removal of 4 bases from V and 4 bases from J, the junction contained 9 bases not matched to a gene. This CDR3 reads CASSPSQGQLETQYF. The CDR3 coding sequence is TGCGCCAGCAGCCCATCACAGGGGCAGTTAGAGACCCAGTACTTC.

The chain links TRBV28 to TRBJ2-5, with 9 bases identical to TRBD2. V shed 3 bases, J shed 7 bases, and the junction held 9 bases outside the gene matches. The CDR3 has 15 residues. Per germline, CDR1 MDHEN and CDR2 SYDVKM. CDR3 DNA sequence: TGTGCCAGCAGTTTCAGCGGGGGGCCCAAAGGGACCCAGTACTTC. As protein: CASSFSGGPKGTQYF.

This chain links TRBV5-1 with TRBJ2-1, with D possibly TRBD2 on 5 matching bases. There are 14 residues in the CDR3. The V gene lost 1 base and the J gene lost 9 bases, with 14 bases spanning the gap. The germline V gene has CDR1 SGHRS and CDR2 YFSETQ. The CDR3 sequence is CASSLRALSGEQFF. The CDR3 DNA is TGCGCCAGCAGCTTGAGAGCCCTAAGCGGTGAGCAGTTCTTC.

DNA of the CDR3: TGTGCCAGCAGTTTAAGGAACAGGGGGACAGATACGCAGTATTTT. Its translation: CASSLRNRGTDTQYF. The rearrangement uses TRBV28 and TRBJ2-3, with 8 bases matching TRBD1. The CDR3 spans 15 residues. CDR1 is MDHEN, CDR2 SYDVKM, per germline. With 2 bases clipped from V and 3 bases from J, the junction kept 4 bases outside the gene matches.

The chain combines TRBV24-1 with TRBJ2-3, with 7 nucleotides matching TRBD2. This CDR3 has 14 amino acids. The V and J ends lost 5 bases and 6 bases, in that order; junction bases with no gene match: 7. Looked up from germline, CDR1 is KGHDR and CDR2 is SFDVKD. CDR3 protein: CATSGGGGMDTQYF. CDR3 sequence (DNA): TGTGCCACCAGTGGAGGCGGGGGTATGGATACGCAGTATTTT.

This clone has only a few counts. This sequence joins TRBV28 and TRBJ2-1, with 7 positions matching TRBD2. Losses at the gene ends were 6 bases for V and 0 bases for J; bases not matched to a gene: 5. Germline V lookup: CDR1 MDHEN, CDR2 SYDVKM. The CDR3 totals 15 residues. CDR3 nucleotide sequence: TGTGCCAGCAGGGGGGGGTCAAGCTCCTACAATGAGCAGTTCTTC. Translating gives CASRGGSSSYNEQFF. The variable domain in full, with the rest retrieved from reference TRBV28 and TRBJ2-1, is DVKVTQSSRYLVKRTGEKVFLECVQDMDHENMFWYRQDPGLGLRLIYFSYDVKMKEKGDIPEGYSVSREKKERFSLILESASTNQTSMYLCASRGGSSSYNEQFFGPGTRLTVL.

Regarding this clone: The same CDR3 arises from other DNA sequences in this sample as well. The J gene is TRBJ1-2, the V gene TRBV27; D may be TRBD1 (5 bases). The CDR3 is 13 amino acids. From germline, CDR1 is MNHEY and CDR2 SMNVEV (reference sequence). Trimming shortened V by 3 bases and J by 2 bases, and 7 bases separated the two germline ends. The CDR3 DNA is TGTGCCAGCAGTTTCCAGGGAAACTATGGCTACACCTTC. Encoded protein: CASSFQGNYGYTF.